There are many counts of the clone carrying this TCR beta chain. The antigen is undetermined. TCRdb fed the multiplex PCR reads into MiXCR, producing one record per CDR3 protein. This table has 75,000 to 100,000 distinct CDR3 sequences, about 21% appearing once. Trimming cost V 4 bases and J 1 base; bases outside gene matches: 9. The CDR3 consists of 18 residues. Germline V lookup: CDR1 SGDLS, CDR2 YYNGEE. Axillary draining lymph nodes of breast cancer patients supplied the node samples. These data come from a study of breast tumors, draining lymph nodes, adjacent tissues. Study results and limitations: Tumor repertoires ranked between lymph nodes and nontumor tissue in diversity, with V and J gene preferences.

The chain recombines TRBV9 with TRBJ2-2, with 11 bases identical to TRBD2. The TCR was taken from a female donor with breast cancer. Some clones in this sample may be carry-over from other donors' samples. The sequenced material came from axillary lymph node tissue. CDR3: CASSFSGLAGLNTGELFF. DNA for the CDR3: TGTGCCAGCAGCTTCTCCGGACTAGCGGGTTTGAACACCGGGGAGCTGTTTTTT.